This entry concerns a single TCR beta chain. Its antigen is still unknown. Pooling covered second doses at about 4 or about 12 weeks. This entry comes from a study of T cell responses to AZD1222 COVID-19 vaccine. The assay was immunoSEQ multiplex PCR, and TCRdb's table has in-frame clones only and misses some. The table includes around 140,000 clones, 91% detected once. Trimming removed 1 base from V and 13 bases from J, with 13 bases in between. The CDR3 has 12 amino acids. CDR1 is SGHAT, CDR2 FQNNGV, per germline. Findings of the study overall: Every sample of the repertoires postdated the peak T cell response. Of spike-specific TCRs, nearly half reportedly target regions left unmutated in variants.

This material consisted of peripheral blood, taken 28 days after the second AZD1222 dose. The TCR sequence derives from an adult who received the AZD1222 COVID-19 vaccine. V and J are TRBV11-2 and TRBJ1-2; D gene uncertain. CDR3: CASSLVPLVATF. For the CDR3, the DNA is TGTGCCAGCAGCTTAGTTCCGTTGGTGGCCACCTTC.